The 30 T cell receptor beta chains presented below share a single source sample, sequenced in a study of cytomegalovirus exposure and HLA in healthy donors. The PCR made use of 60 Vbeta and 13 Jbeta primers. Some clones are missing from TCRdb's copy, which holds only in-frame ones; the method was immunoSEQ multiplex PCR. The sample holds approximately 110,000 clones, around 78% seen once. Sequences were obtained from PBMCs. These receptors were taken from a man aged 50 to 60 in good health and CMV-seronegative.

The J gene is TRBJ1-2, the V gene TRBV7-9; a possible D gene is TRBD1 (6 bases). The V end lost 5 bases, the J end lost 7 bases, and 23 bases lay between the germline ends. This CDR3 spans 16 amino acids. CDR1 and CDR2 from the germline V gene are SEHNR and FQNEAQ (reference sequence). The CDR3 DNA reads as TGTGCCAGCAGCCAATACCGGAGTACAGGGACCGGTGGCTACACCTTC. It is translated as CASSQYRSTGTGGYTF.

V usage is TRBV7-2 and J usage is TRBJ2-1; 13 nucleotides align to TRBD2. Germline V lookup: CDR1 SGHTA, CDR2 FQGNSA. This CDR3 is built from 15 residues. V lost 5 bases and J lost 5; bases outside the gene matches: 3. The CDR3 loop reads CASSTLAGGHNEQFF. DNA for the CDR3: TGTGCCAGCAGCACACTAGCGGGGGGGCACAATGAGCAGTTCTTC.

The gene calls are TRBV9 and TRBJ1-4; 8 nucleotides align to TRBD1. The CDR3 covers 16 residues. The ends lost 4 bases at V and 7 bases at J; junction bases unmatched: 12. Per germline, CDR1 SGDLS and CDR2 YYNGEE. The CDR3 spells CASSTHPGTGREKLFF. Written as DNA, the CDR3 is TGTGCCAGCAGCACCCATCCGGGGACAGGCCGTGAAAAACTGTTTTTT.

The J gene is TRBJ2-7, the V gene TRBV5-5; 9 nucleotides line up with TRBD1. CDR1 and CDR2 from the germline V gene are SGHKS and YYEKEE (reference sequence). CDR3 length equals 15 residues. The ends lost 4 bases at V and 2 bases at J; junction bases unmatched: 7. CDR3 sequence (DNA): TGTGCCAGCAGCAGGGACAGGGCCCCAACCTACGAGCAGTACTTC. Translated: CASSRDRAPTYEQYF.

J is TRBJ1-2 and V is TRBV5-6; 7 positions match TRBD1. Germline CDR1 is SGHDT and CDR2 is YYEEEE. This CDR3 has 14 residues. J lost 5 bases, V lost 0 bases, and 4 bases had no gene match. This CDR3 reads CASSLGQGWYGYTF. CDR3 bases: TGTGCCAGCAGCTTGGGACAGGGTTGGTATGGCTACACCTTC.

A single count supports this clone. This chain connects TRBV18 to TRBJ1-1, with D possibly TRBD1 on 6 matching bases. From germline, CDR1 is KGHSH and CDR2 LQKENI. The CDR3 contains 14 residues. V lost 1 base and J lost 4, with 10 bases in between. CDR3 sequence (DNA): TGTGCCAGCTCACCACGGCGGGGGCCCACTGAAGCTTTCTTT. Its translation: CASSPRRGPTEAFF.

The chain employs TRBV7-8 and TRBJ1-5, with D hard to call. The V end was cut by 5 bases, the J end by 3 bases, with 11 bases between. Germline V gives CDR1 SGHVS, CDR2 FQNEAQ. This CDR3 has 14 amino acids. Here the CDR3 DNA reads TGTGCCAGCAGCCCTCGAAACTTCAATCAGCCCCAGCATTTT. Protein: CASSPRNFNQPQHF. Based on the CDR3 plus reference TRBV7-8 and TRBJ1-5, the full variable domain is GAGVSQSPRYKVAKRGQDVALRCDPISGHVSLFWYQQALGQGPEFLTYFQNEAQLDKSGLPSDRFFAERPEGSVSTLKIQRTQQEDSAVYLCASSPRNFNQPQHFGDGTRLSIL.

This sequence joins TRBV11-3 and TRBJ2-7, with a tentative D call TRBD2 (5 bases). Germline V gene sequence: CDR1 SGHNT, CDR2 YENEEA. This CDR3 has 12 residues. V lost 11 bases and J lost 6, with 17 bases in between. This CDR3 is CAPFREGSEQYF. The CDR3 nucleotides are TGTGCCCCATTTAGAGAGGGTTCCGAGCAGTACTTC.

This chain links TRBV5-1 with TRBJ1-6, with TRBD1 identical over 8 bases. The CDR3 is made up of 15 amino acids. V lost 3 bases to trimming and J lost 5 bases; unmatched junction nucleotides: 4. Germline lookup yields CDR1 SGHRS and CDR2 YFSETQ. DNA of the CDR3: TGCGCCAGCAGCTACGCGGACAGGGATAATTCACCCCTCCACTTT. Translating gives CASSYADRDNSPLHF. The full variable domain, completed using reference TRBV5-1 and TRBJ1-6, is KAGVTQTPRYLIKTRGQQVTLSCSPISGHRSVSWYQQTPGQGLQFLFEYFSETQRNKGNFPGRFSGRQFSNSRSEMNVSTLELGDSALYLCASSYADRDNSPLHFGNGTRLTVT.

This clone was detected a few times. The V call is TRBV5-1, the J call TRBJ1-3, with TRBD1 matching 8 bases. The junction had 7 bases not matched to a gene; V was cut back by 4 bases and J by 4 bases. This CDR3 comprises 15 residues. Germline assignment: CDR1 SGHRS and CDR2 YFSETQ. CDR3 in DNA: TGCGCCAGCAGCACAGGGACAGGTTCGGGAAACACCATATATTTT. This gives the protein CASSTGTGSGNTIYF.

The V gene is TRBV10-3, the J gene TRBJ1-4; 9 bases agree with TRBD1. The trim removed 2 bases at V and 8 bases at J, leaving 12 bases unmatched. This CDR3 has 17 residues. CDR1 is ENHRY, CDR2 SYGVKD, per germline. The CDR3 reads CAISEPRDREGKEKLFF. CDR3 DNA: TGTGCCATCAGTGAGCCCCGGGACAGGGAGGGAAAGGAAAAACTGTTTTTT.

The chain is built from TRBV4-1 and TRBJ2-4; TRBD2 agrees at 14 bases. Germline V gene sequence: CDR1 MGHRA, CDR2 YSYEKL. Germline trimming cut 4 bases from V and 3 bases from J; bases unmatched to any gene: 8. This CDR3 has 18 residues. The CDR3 DNA is TGCGCCAGCAGCCCCGGACTAGCGGGGGGCGGAGGCAAAAACATTCAGTACTTC. This codes for CASSPGLAGGGGKNIQYF.

This rearrangement joins TRBV5-1 to TRBJ1-1; weak D call: TRBD1 (5 bases). Per the germline V gene, CDR1 is SGHRS and CDR2 is YFSETQ. V was shortened by 0 bases and J by 6 bases, with 12 bases between the two germline ends. This CDR3 spans 14 amino acids. CDR3 DNA sequence: TGCGCCAGCAGCTTGGGTCCTGGGGGGGCTGAAGCTTTCTTT. This translates into CASSLGPGGAEAFF.

This clone was seen only a few times. The chain has TRBV7-2 and TRBJ1-3, with TRBD1 matching over 8 bases. With 5 bases clipped from V and 3 bases from J, the junction kept 6 bases outside the gene matches. The CDR3 totals 15 residues. Germline V gene sequence: CDR1 SGHTA, CDR2 FQGNSA. CDR3 in amino acids: CASSKETGVGNTIYF. The CDR3, as DNA: TGTGCCAGCAGCAAAGAGACAGGGGTTGGAAACACCATATATTTT.

The chain uses TRBV18 and TRBJ1-4, with no clear D. The germline CDR1 and CDR2 sequences are KGHSH and LQKENI. V lost 0 bases and J 8 bases, leaving 4 bases between the germline ends. The CDR3 is made up of 12 amino acids. The CDR3 sequence: CASSPPREKLFF. In DNA form, the CDR3 reads TGTGCCAGCTCACCACCTCGGGAAAAACTGTTTTTT.

CDR3 in DNA: TGCGCCAGCAGGCGAGAACAGGGCGGTGATGGCTACACCTTC. Protein product: CASRREQGGDGYTF. The genes are TRBV5-1 and TRBJ1-2; tentative D call: TRBD1 (6 bases). CDR1 is SGHRS, CDR2 YFSETQ, per germline. The length of the CDR3 is 14 residues. The V and J ends lost 5 bases and 6 bases respectively, with 17 bases between them.

This chain uses TRBV11-2 with TRBJ1-1; 9 nucleotides match TRBD1. CDR3 length equals 16 residues. The V gene end was trimmed by 5 bases and the J gene end by 4 bases; junction bases not matched to a gene: 11. The germline V gene has CDR1 SGHAT and CDR2 FQNNGV. The CDR3 region has the DNA TGTGCCAGCAGCCCCCCGGGACAGGGTGTAGGCACTGAAGCTTTCTTT. Encoded protein: CASSPPGQGVGTEAFF.

This chain connects TRBV7-9 to TRBJ1-1, with TRBD1 as a possible D gene (6 bases). The germline V gene encodes CDR1 SEHNR and CDR2 FQNEAQ (reference sequence). V dropped 5 bases and J dropped 4 bases, with 11 bases sitting between them. The CDR3 consists of 13 residues. The DNA for the CDR3 is TGTGCCAGCAGCCAAGGGGGTCTCACTGAAGCTTTCTTT. This encodes CASSQGGLTEAFF.

This sequence joins TRBV15 and TRBJ1-1; no definite D call. Germline V lookup: CDR1 LNHNV, CDR2 YYDKDF (reference sequence). Trimming removed 0 bases from V and 1 base from J, with 9 bases in between. The CDR3 covers 15 residues. In DNA, the CDR3 is TGTGCCACCAGCAGAGATAAGAGTTCGAACACTGAAGCTTTCTTT. Its translation is CATSRDKSSNTEAFF.

This clone was picked up one time. The chain carries TRBV7-2 and TRBJ1-1; TRBD1 matches 10 bases. Germline lookup yields CDR1 SGHTA and CDR2 FQGNSA. V lost 1 base to trimming and J lost 3 bases; unmatched junction nucleotides: 2. The CDR3 has 15 residues. CDR3 coding DNA: TGTGCCAGCAGCTTAGACGGGACAGGGGACACTGAAGCTTTCTTT. It specifies CASSLDGTGDTEAFF. Full variable domain (outside the CDR3, taken from reference TRBV7-2 and TRBJ1-1): GAGVSQSPSNKVTEKGKDVELRCDPISGHTALYWYRQSLGQGLEFLIYFQGNSAPDKSGLPSDRFSAERTGGSVSTLTIQRTQQEDSAVYLCASSLDGTGDTEAFFGQGTRLTVV.

This chain joins TRBV5-1 and TRBJ2-1; no firm D call. Germline V gives CDR1 SGHRS, CDR2 YFSETQ. The CDR3 consists of 13 residues. With 4 bases removed from V and 9 bases from J, the gap between germline ends came to 14 bases. CDR3 DNA: TGCGCCAGCAGCCGTGTTGAGGCAAGTGAGCAGTTCTTC. Its translation is CASSRVEASEQFF. The whole variable domain, remainder taken from reference TRBV5-1 and TRBJ2-1, is KAGVTQTPRYLIKTRGQQVTLSCSPISGHRSVSWYQQTPGQGLQFLFEYFSETQRNKGNFPGRFSGRQFSNSRSEMNVSTLELGDSALYLCASSRVEASEQFFGPGTRLTVL.

The V and J genes are TRBV10-3 and TRBJ1-1; D remains unclear. CDR3 size: 13 residues. Germline CDR1 is ENHRY and CDR2 is SYGVKD. V was shortened by 4 bases and J by 2 bases, with 8 bases between the two germline ends. The CDR3 coding sequence is TGTGCCATCAGTGTTATAAAAAACACTGAAGCTTTCTTT. Protein sequence: CAISVIKNTEAFF.

This sequence joins TRBV7-6 and TRBJ2-1; TRBD2 matches at 11 bases. Germline loops: CDR1 SGHVS, CDR2 FNYEAQ. Losses at the gene ends were 5 bases for V and 10 bases for J; bases not matched to a gene: 7. There are 14 residues in the CDR3. CDR3 nucleotide sequence: TGTGCCAGCAGCAAATTAGCGGGGGGGCGGGAGCAGTTCTTC. Residues: CASSKLAGGREQFF.

The chain joins TRBV6-1 to TRBJ2-1, with a tentative D call TRBD2 (7 bases). The CDR3 is 13 residues long. Per germline, CDR1 MNHNS and CDR2 SASEGT. Trimming took 4 bases from V and 7 from J, leaving 11 bases between them. The CDR3 region has the DNA TGTGCCAGCAGTGCGGGGAGGGGGAATGAGCAGTTCTTC. Translated: CASSAGRGNEQFF.

V gene TRBV6-5 combines with J gene TRBJ1-1, with TRBD1 matching 8 bases. Germline CDR1 reads MNHEY; CDR2 reads SVGAGI. The CDR3 is 15 amino acids. J lost 1 base, V lost 4 bases, and 5 bases had no gene match. The DNA of the CDR3 is TGTGCCAGCAGTTCCCGGGGGACAGGGAACACTGAAGCTTTCTTT. Amino acids: CASSSRGTGNTEAFF.

The rearrangement links TRBV18 to TRBJ1-2, with D unresolved. Germline V gene sequence: CDR1 KGHSH, CDR2 LQKENI. The CDR3 covers 14 residues. V lost 3 bases to trimming and J lost 2 bases, with 10 bases between them. The CDR3 loop is CASSPTGRNYGYTF. CDR3 DNA: TGTGCCAGCTCACCGACCGGGAGGAACTATGGCTACACCTTC.

The gene calls are TRBV30 and TRBJ2-5, with 7 bases aligning to TRBD1. Germline V gene sequence: CDR1 GTSNPN, CDR2 SVGIG (reference sequence). The CDR3 runs to 13 residues. The V gene end was trimmed by 5 bases and the J gene end by 3 bases; junction bases not matched to a gene: 6. CDR3 amino acids: CAWSVGTEETQYF. The CDR3 DNA reads as TGTGCCTGGTCCGTGGGGACAGAAGAGACCCAGTACTTC.

The chain carries TRBV10-3 and TRBJ2-5; possibly TRBD1 for D (6 bases). Germline assignment: CDR1 ENHRY and CDR2 SYGVKD. Trimming shortened V by 6 bases and J by 5 bases, and 13 bases separated the two germline ends. CDR3 length equals 13 residues. The CDR3 spells CAIRRGIEETQYF. In DNA, the CDR3 is TGTGCCATCAGGAGGGGGATAGAGGAGACCCAGTACTTC.

The V gene is TRBV19, the J gene TRBJ2-5, with 8 bases identical to TRBD1. The CDR3 covers 17 residues. V shed 6 bases, J shed 11 bases, and the junction held 23 bases outside the gene matches. Germline V lookup: CDR1 LNHDA, CDR2 SQIVND (reference sequence). The CDR3 DNA sequence: TGTGCCAGTAGCTCACTTACTGTACCCGGGACAGGAAGTCAGCAGTACTTC. Residues: CASSSLTVPGTGSQQYF.

This chain joins TRBV30 and TRBJ2-7; D is possibly TRBD1 (6 bases). Germline V gene data show CDR1 as GTSNPN and CDR2 as SVGIG (reference sequence). The CDR3 totals 13 residues. V was shortened by 4 bases and J by 0 bases, with 10 bases between the two germline ends. CDR3 residues: CAWTWDTSYEQYF. The DNA for the CDR3 is TGTGCCTGGACCTGGGACACCTCCTACGAGCAGTACTTC.